The rows below give T cell receptor beta chains drawn from one sample of a study of long-term antiretroviral therapy in people with HIV. Using immunoSEQ multiplex PCR, the repertoire was profiled, and TCRdb retains in-frame clones only, with some absent. Here the sample spans 30,000 to 40,000 clones, about 76% being singletons. Sample: unsorted PBMCs, taken 1.9 years after starting antiretroviral therapy. The origin of the receptors is a man between 18 and 29 years old with HIV. The conserved cysteine and the conserved F or W are not part of the CDR3 here. The D gene is left open where the match is weak.

>TRBJ2-5|-|TRBV5-6
ASSLWDRETQY
>TRBJ2-7|TRBD2|TRBV2
ASSPTGTSAAYEQY
>TRBJ1-1|-|TRBV7-4
ASSFRVNTEAF
>TRBJ2-7|-|TRBV6-1
ASGLGTYTFEQY
>TRBJ1-3|-|TRBV2
ASSEGRLVGNTIY
>TRBJ1-4|-|TRBV5-5
ASSPVGQPNEKLF
>TRBJ2-4|TRBD1|TRBV7-8
ASSLGDRKY
>TRBJ2-7|-|TRBV5-1
ASSFGPTYEQY
>TRBJ1-1|TRBD1|TRBV19
ASYTGTGGVTAF
>TRBJ1-6|-|TRBV20-1
SAKQAALH
>TRBJ1-4|-|TRBV6-6
ASSYGSNEKLF
>TRBJ1-2|TRBD1|TRBV19
ASIPDRLPYGYT
>TRBJ1-2|TRBD1|TRBV2
ASIQTGDRVDGYT
>TRBJ1-1|-|TRBV10-3
AISDPRQAMNTEAF
>TRBJ2-3|TRBD2|TRBV7-2
ASSPGGDTQY
>TRBJ1-1|-|TRBV7-9
ASSFPDPEAF
>TRBJ2-2|-|TRBV15
ATSRDYGRLTGELF
>TRBJ2-7|TRBD1|TRBV7-9
ASSSSQGASLHEQY
>TRBJ1-5|-|TRBV9
ASSVGDSNQPQH
>TRBJ1-4|-|TRBV7-9
ASSLEGGATNEKLF
>TRBJ1-3|TRBD1|TRBV7-9
ASSLLDRRGNTIY
>TRBJ2-3|TRBD2|TRBV4-2
ASSQESGGSTDTQY
>TRBJ1-3|-|TRBV4-1
ASSQDSRQFRNTIY
>TRBJ1-2|-|TRBV7-6
ASSPRTSANYDYT